This TCR beta chain was captured by sequencing in a study of identical twins. MiXCR, applied by TCRdb to the 5' RACE reads, yields one record per CDR3 protein. The table lists 510,000 or so distinct CDR3 sequences, roughly 15% of them singletons. The CDR3 totals 16 residues. Trimming cost V 5 bases and J 0 bases; bases outside gene matches: 7. Germline values: CDR1 SGHVS, CDR2 FNYEAQ. Another study also made use of these data, one on yellow fever vaccine responses in identical twins.

The receptor's source is a woman younger than 30 in good health. V gene TRBV7-6 combines with J gene TRBJ2-3; 8 bases map to TRBD1. Material: CD4+ T cells sorted from blood. CDR3 bases: TGTGCCAGCAGCCCAGGGGGCGGAAAAAGCACAGATACGCAGTATTTT. Protein sequence: CASSPGGGKSTDTQYF.